The clone carrying this T cell receptor beta chain has a count of ten or more. Deletions cut 7 bases from V and 0 bases from J, with 13 bases between. The CDR3 has 15 amino acids. Germline V CDR1 and CDR2: MNHEY, SVGEGT. The donors, healthy Caucasians from Russia, were aged roughly 6 to 100. This entry belongs to a study of blood T cells in healthy people across ages. Next came a second PCR, run for roughly 6 to 11 cycles, which used a sample-barcoded 5' primer along with a J-beta primer mix. MiXCR, applied by TCRdb to the 5' RACE reads, yields one record per CDR3 protein. The sample has just under 900,000 distinct CDR3 sequences, about 30% seen once; the top ten hold approximately 15%.

The source material was blood. This clonotype was obtained from a woman of 80 years or more in good health. The gene calls are TRBV6-2 or TRBV6-3 and TRBJ2-1, with D unclear. The CDR3 loop reads CASKATSVSYNEQFF. The CDR3 DNA sequence: TGTGCCAGCAAGGCCACCAGTGTCTCCTACAATGAGCAGTTCTTC.